One sample yielded the 17 T cell receptor beta chains listed below, sequenced in a study of T cell repertoires in cytomegalovirus infection. Via MiXCR, TCRdb re-called the reads, giving one row per CDR3 protein. The table has around 900,000 distinct CDR3 sequences, approximately 31% seen once. Their antigens are not known. The starting material was cultured CD8+ T cells from PBMCs, obtained from culture after CMV antigen stimulation. The origin of the receptors is a human donor in good health (CMV status not recorded). Some clones in this sample may be carry-over from other donors' samples.

The chain joins TRBV6-5 to TRBJ2-7, with 9 bases fitting TRBD2. This CDR3 has 15 residues. CDR1 is MNHEY and CDR2 is SVGAGI in the germline V gene. The V and J ends lost 0 bases and 5 bases, in that order; junction bases with no gene match: 5. CDR3 amino acids: CASSYSGGGAHEQYF. The CDR3 DNA sequence: TGTGCCAGCAGTTACTCGGGCGGGGGGGCCCACGAGCAGTACTTC.

CDR3 sequence reads: CASSLVTSGGFNEQFF. As DNA, the CDR3 is TGTGCCAGCAGCTTAGTAACTAGCGGGGGGTTCAATGAGCAGTTCTTC. This chain joins TRBV11-1 and TRBJ2-1, with TRBD2 matching 12 bases. The germline CDR1 and CDR2 sequences are SGHAT and FQDESV (reference sequence). V was pared by 1 base and J by 6 bases, with 4 bases of the junction left unmatched. There are 16 residues in the CDR3.

This clonotype was seen only a few times. This chain joins TRBV14 and TRBJ2-3; D is possibly TRBD1 or TRBD2 (5 bases each). V gave up 4 bases and J gave up 0 bases, with 11 bases separating them. CDR1 SGHDN and CDR2 FVKESK come from the germline V gene. The CDR3 runs 15 residues. CDR3 in amino acids: CASSLLRESTDTQYF. CDR3 DNA: TGTGCCAGCAGCCTACTCAGGGAGAGCACAGATACGCAGTATTTT.

V gene TRBV10-2 combines with J gene TRBJ2-7; unclear D gene. The CDR3 spans 12 residues. Trimming cost V 6 bases and J 2 bases, with 8 bases left between them. Per the germline V gene, CDR1 is WSHSY and CDR2 is SAAADI. The CDR3 reads CASRKVPYEQYV. The CDR3 DNA follows: TGCGCCAGCAGGAAGGTCCCCTACGAGCAGTACGTC.

The chain recombines TRBV4-1 with TRBJ2-1, with D possibly called TRBD1 or TRBD2 (6 bases each). CDR1 MGHRA and CDR2 YSYEKL come from the germline V gene. V was clipped by 1 base and J by 6 bases, with 19 bases between them. This CDR3 region has 17 residues. The CDR3 protein is CASSQAFVGGITNEQFF. The CDR3 DNA sequence: TGCGCCAGCAGCCAAGCCTTTGTAGGGGGGATTACCAATGAGCAGTTCTTC.

The V gene is TRBV10-1, the J gene TRBJ2-5; 9 nucleotides line up with TRBD2. Trimming removed 6 bases from V and 7 bases from J; junction bases left unmatched: 9. This CDR3 spans 14 amino acids. The germline V gene has CDR1 WNHNN and CDR2 SYGVQD (reference sequence). DNA for the CDR3: TGCGCCAGCAGGGCTAGCGGGGCCGTTGTGACCCAGTACTTC. Protein: CASRASGAVVTQYF.

This clonotype appeared many times. The rearrangement joins TRBV6-6 to TRBJ2-3; 14 nucleotides align to TRBD2. CDR1 is MNHNY, CDR2 SVGAGI, per germline (reference sequence). This CDR3 has 17 residues. After removal of 6 bases from V and 3 bases from J, the junction contained 8 bases not matched to a gene. In DNA, the CDR3 is TGTGCCAGCAGATACCGGACTAGCGGGGGGACTACAGATACGCAGTATTTT. Residues: CASRYRTSGGTTDTQYF.

The chain recombines TRBV4-1 with TRBJ2-2; D is ambiguous. The CDR3 runs to 14 residues. CDR1 and CDR2 (germline): MGHRA, YSYEKL. V was cut by 3 bases and J by 6 bases, with 11 bases left in between. The CDR3 region has the DNA TGCGCCAGCAGCCACCCGATAGCTCCCGGGGAGCTGTTTTTT. Translation gives CASSHPIAPGELFF.

This rearrangement joins TRBV12-3 or TRBV12-4 to TRBJ2-7; the D call may be TRBD1 or TRBD2 (5 bases each). The CDR3 covers 15 residues. Between the trimmed V and J ends, which lost 1 base and 3 bases, there was a span of 13 bases. The CDR3 DNA follows: TGTGCCAGCAGTTTAGGGGGACCCAAAATCTACGAGCAGTACTTC. Translating gives CASSLGGPKIYEQYF.

This clonotype was recorded a few times. The rearrangement uses TRBV11-3 and TRBJ2-2, with 7 bases lining up with TRBD1. The CDR3 runs 16 residues. Germline assignment: CDR1 SGHNT and CDR2 YENEEA. After removal of 0 bases from V and 5 bases from J, the junction contained 6 bases not matched to a gene. The CDR3 nucleotides read TGTGCCAGCAGCTTAGATGGGGGACAGTCGACCGGGGAGCTGTTTTTT. As protein: CASSLDGGQSTGELFF. Full variable domain (missing parts from reference TRBV11-3 and TRBJ2-2): EAGVVQSPRYKIIEKKQPVAFWCNPISGHNTLYWYLQNLGQGPELLIRYENEEAVDDSQLPKDRFSAERLKGVDSTLKIQPAELGDSAVYLCASSLDGGQSTGELFFGEGSRLTVL.

The chain combines TRBV12-3 or TRBV12-4 with TRBJ2-3; D ambiguous. This CDR3 is 14 amino acids long. Between the trimmed V and J ends, which lost 6 bases and 7 bases, there was a span of 17 bases. The CDR3 DNA is TGTGCCAGCAGGGACGACACCCTCCCATATACGCAGTATTTT. Residues: CASRDDTLPYTQYF.

The table lists this clonotype with many counts. The gene calls are TRBV7-2 and TRBJ2-1, with D possibly being TRBD2 (6 bases). Germline-derived CDR1 and CDR2 are SGHTA and FQGNSA. V was trimmed by 1 base and J by 0 bases, leaving 16 bases between them. CDR3 length: 18 residues. The CDR3 reads CASSLVRGLGSSYNEQFF. DNA for the CDR3: TGTGCCAGCAGCTTAGTCCGGGGACTGGGCAGCTCCTACAATGAGCAGTTCTTC.

The chain employs TRBV28 and TRBJ2-2; 14 positions agree with TRBD2. This CDR3 spans 17 amino acids. Germline V gives CDR1 MDHEN, CDR2 SYDVKM. J was trimmed by 4 bases and V by 3 bases; bases with no gene match: 4. The CDR3 region has the DNA TGTGCCAGCAGTTTTGGGGGACTAGCGGGGGCCACCGGGGAGCTGTTTTTT. Encoded protein: CASSFGGLAGATGELFF.

This clonotype showed up just a few times. V and J are TRBV27 and TRBJ2-7; 8 bases match TRBD2. The length of the CDR3 is 15 residues. Per germline, CDR1 MNHEY and CDR2 SMNVEV (reference sequence). J was trimmed by 5 bases and V by 1 base; bases with no gene match: 7. This chain's CDR3 is CASSLYLAGANEQYF. CDR3 in DNA: TGTGCCAGCAGTTTATACCTAGCGGGTGCAAACGAGCAGTACTTC.

This clonotype was seen at least ten times. This sequence joins TRBV7-6 and TRBJ2-3; the D gene is possibly TRBD2 (5 bases). The CDR3 totals 17 residues. V lost 0 bases, J lost 3 bases, and 16 bases lay in between. Germline V gives CDR1 SGHVS, CDR2 FNYEAQ. CDR3 DNA: TGTGCCAGCAGCTTAGCGGGAAGAGGGAAAATAACAGATACGCAGTATTTT. Its translation is CASSLAGRGKITDTQYF.

The sample holds a few counts of this clonotype. The gene calls are TRBV7-6 and TRBJ1-6; D gene uncertain. Germline assignment: CDR1 SGHVS and CDR2 FNYEAQ. Between the trimmed V and J ends, which lost 6 bases and 3 bases, there was a span of 36 bases. The CDR3 consists of 23 residues. DNA of the CDR3: TGTGCCAGCAGATCATATCGTCGGCAGCTAACACTTTTTGGACTATACTATAATTCACCCCTCCACTTT. Its protein is CASRSYRRQLTLFGLYYNSPLHF.

This clonotype was seen only a few times. V and J are TRBV10-3 and TRBJ1-1, with 7 bases identical to TRBD1. Unmatched junction bases numbered 11, after V lost 3 bases and J lost 1 base. The CDR3 length is 17 residues. Per the germline V gene, CDR1 is ENHRY and CDR2 is SYGVKD. The chain's CDR3 is CAISDPAGRGPNTEAFF. The CDR3 DNA reads TGTGCCATCAGTGACCCCGCAGGGAGGGGGCCGAACACTGAAGCTTTCTTT.